The rows below give T cell receptor beta chains drawn from one sample of a study of T cell responses to AZD1222 COVID-19 vaccine. Sequencing used immunoSEQ multiplex PCR; TCRdb keeps in-frame clones, though not all of them. This repertoire shows 160,000 or so clones, 92% found once; its top ten account for 1.1%. The sample here was peripheral blood, taken 28 days after the second AZD1222 dose. Receptor source: an adult who received the AZD1222 COVID-19 vaccine. CDR3s include the opening cysteine and the closing phenylalanine or tryptophan. A D gene is named only where the DNA matches it firmly. For some rows the clone size is stated as once, few or many, or as a class when expanded; others skip it.

J gene	V gene	clone size	D gene	CDR3 DNA	CDR3 protein
TRBJ2-7	TRBV7-9	-	TRBD1	TGTGCCAGCAGCTCGGGCCTGGGACAGGGGGCGAGCGAGCAGTACTTC	CASSSGLGQGASEQYF
TRBJ1-1	TRBV13	-	-	TGTGCCAGCAGCTTAGCTGGGGGGATGAACACTGAAGCTTTCTTT	CASSLAGGMNTEAFF
TRBJ1-5	TRBV30	-	-	TGTGCCTGGAGTGGGACGGACCGTCAGCCCCAGCATTTT	CAWSGTDRQPQHF
TRBJ2-2	TRBV2	-	-	TGTGCCAGCAGTGAGGGGACAACGAACACCGGGGAGCTGTTTTTT	CASSEGTTNTGELFF
TRBJ1-2	TRBV19	few	TRBD1	TGTGCCAGTAGTATAGCTAGGGGAGCCAGGACAGGGCACGGCTACACCTTC	CASSIARGARTGHGYTF
TRBJ2-7	TRBV5-1	-	TRBD1	TGCGCCAGCAGCCTCCGGGACAGGGGGGTCAACGAGCAGTACTTC	CASSLRDRGVNEQYF
TRBJ2-7	TRBV6-4	-	TRBD1	TGTGCCAGCAGGATCTCCGACAGGGAGAGCTCCTACGAGCAGTACTTC	CASRISDRESSYEQYF
TRBJ1-5	TRBV5-6	-	-	TGTGCCAGCAGCTCAGGGAATCAGCCCCAGCATTTT	CASSSGNQPQHF
TRBJ1-2	TRBV5-5	-	-	TGTGCCAGCAGCTTGGGGCCTGGGTATGGCTACACCTTC	CASSLGPGYGYTF
TRBJ1-2	TRBV6-6	-	-	TGTGCCAGCAGTTACTCAGCTAACTATGGCTACACCTTC	CASSYSANYGYTF
TRBJ1-1	TRBV7-8	once	TRBD1	TGTGCCAGCAGCTTTCGACAGGGGCTCACTGAAGCTTTCTTT	CASSFRQGLTEAFF
TRBJ1-6	TRBV20-1	once	TRBD1	TGCAGTGCTAGTCAGGGGGGCTGGTCACCCCTCCACTTT	CSASQGGWSPLHF
TRBJ2-1	TRBV15	few	TRBD2	TGTGCCACCAGCAGGAGACTAGCGGGGGATTACAATGAGCAGTTCTTC	CATSRRLAGDYNEQFF
TRBJ1-4	TRBV29-1	once	-	TGCAGCGTGGGAATTAGGGGCGCCGGTAATGAAAAACTGTTTTTT	CSVGIRGAGNEKLFF
TRBJ2-1	TRBV5-6	-	TRBD1	TGTGCCAGCAGTGGGGGCACAGGGGTATCCTACAATGAGCAGTTCTTC	CASSGGTGVSYNEQFF
TRBJ1-1	TRBV29-1	once	-	TGCAGCGTAGCACTCCTCCACAAGAACACTGAAGCTTTCTTT	CSVALLHKNTEAFF
TRBJ1-1	TRBV18	-	-	TGTGCCAGCTCACCGGGGGAAACTGAAGCTTTCTTT	CASSPGETEAFF
TRBJ1-4	TRBV2	-	-	TGTGCCATCATGAGGGAAGGAAGTGAAAAACTGTTTTTT	CAIMREGSEKLFF
TRBJ2-7	TRBV6-1	-	TRBD2	TGTGCCAGCAGTGAAGAGCGGCGGGGGGGCTACGAGCAGTACTTC	CASSEERRGGYEQYF
TRBJ2-1	TRBV7-9	-	TRBD1	TGTGCCAGCAGCTATGCGGACAGGGCAGAGAGGGGGCAGTTCTTC	CASSYADRAERGQFF
TRBJ2-7	TRBV2	-	-	TGTGCCAGCAGGGCGGAACCTAGCTCCTACGAGCAGTACTTC	CASRAEPSSYEQYF
TRBJ2-1	TRBV5-6	-	-	TGTGCCAGCAGCTTGTTGGGCGAGCAGTTCTTC	CASSLLGEQFF
TRBJ1-1	TRBV5-1	-	TRBD1	TGCGCCAGCAGCCTGACAGGGGCCACTGAAGCTTTCTTT	CASSLTGATEAFF
TRBJ1-3	TRBV19	few	-	TGTGCCAGTAGTATAAGGGGAATTTACGGAACCTCTGGAAACACCATATATTTT	CASSIRGIYGTSGNTIYF
TRBJ1-1	TRBV19	-	-	TGTGCCAGTACCAGAAGGGGGAGGGACACTGAAGCTTTCTTT	CASTRRGRDTEAFF
TRBJ1-1	TRBV9	-	-	TGTGCCAGCAGCCTCCGGGGTCCTGAAGCTTTCTTT	CASSLRGPEAFF
TRBJ1-1	TRBV7-9	once	TRBD1	TGTGCCAGCAGCTCCGAACCGGGACAGGCGCTCCCTGAAGCTTTCTTT	CASSSEPGQALPEAFF
TRBJ1-2	TRBV6-5	-	TRBD1	TGTGCCAGCAGTCGGGCGACAGGGGGCAGCTATGGCTACACCTTC	CASSRATGGSYGYTF
TRBJ2-7	TRBV5-1	once	TRBD2	TGCGCCAGCAGCCCGACGGGCGGGAGCTCCTACGAGCAGTACTTC	CASSPTGGSSYEQYF
TRBJ1-2	TRBV19	-	-	TGTGCCAGTAGGGTCGGGGCCTATAACTATGGCTACACCTTC	CASRVGAYNYGYTF
TRBJ1-5	TRBV10-2	-	TRBD1	TGCGCCAGCAGTTCGGACAGGCCAGATCAGCCCCAGCATTTT	CASSSDRPDQPQHF
TRBJ2-1	TRBV3-1/TRBV3-2	once	TRBD2	TGTGCCAGCAGCCAACTAGCGGGGGGGAAGGGATCCTACAATGAGCAGTTCTTC	CASSQLAGGKGSYNEQFF
TRBJ2-3	TRBV6-5	-	TRBD1	TGTGCCAGCAGTAGGACAGGGTTTCCAGATACGCAGTATTTT	CASSRTGFPDTQYF
TRBJ1-1	TRBV6-5	-	TRBD1	TGTGCCAGCACCGTAGGGACAGCCGTAAGGGCTTTCTTT	CASTVGTAVRAFF
TRBJ2-2	TRBV5-4	-	-	TGTGCCAGCAGCTTACCACCCGGGGAGCTGTTTTTT	CASSLPPGELFF
TRBJ1-1	TRBV5-1	-	-	TGCGCCAGCAGCTTGGATGGGGTGAGCACTGAAGCTTTCTTT	CASSLDGVSTEAFF
TRBJ1-4	TRBV19	-	TRBD1	TGTGCCAGTAGTATAGATAACCCTAAGACAGGGGAAAATGAAAAACTGTTTTTT	CASSIDNPKTGENEKLFF
TRBJ1-2	TRBV9	once	-	TGTGCCAGCAGCGTAGTCGCCGCTGGTAACTATGGCTACACCTTC	CASSVVAAGNYGYTF
TRBJ1-1	TRBV11-2	-	-	TGTGCCAGCAGCTTATCAGGAGGGGTGGACACTGAAGCTTTCTTT	CASSLSGGVDTEAFF
TRBJ1-1	TRBV5-1	-	TRBD1	TGCGCCAGCAGCTCCAGACAGGGGGCGATCACTGAAGCTTTCTTT	CASSSRQGAITEAFF
TRBJ1-1	TRBV7-9	-	-	TGTGCCAGCAGCTTACCACAGGGCATGAACACTGAAGCTTTCTTT	CASSLPQGMNTEAFF
TRBJ1-6	TRBV5-5	-	TRBD1	TGTGCCAGCAGTCCCGGGACAGGGGATTCACCCCTCCACTTT	CASSPGTGDSPLHF
TRBJ2-1	TRBV7-2	-	TRBD1	TGTGCCAGCAGCCCAAGACAGGGGACAGACAATGAGCAGTTCTTC	CASSPRQGTDNEQFF
TRBJ1-6	TRBV6-5	-	-	TGTGCCAGCAGTCCCCCCGATTCACCCCTCCACTTT	CASSPPDSPLHF
TRBJ1-1	TRBV6-2/TRBV6-3	-	-	TGTGCCAGCAGTCGCAGGGGAGGAACCAACACTGAAGCTTTCTTT	CASSRRGGTNTEAFF
TRBJ1-2	TRBV18	-	-	TGTGCCAGCTCACCCAACAGGGACTCCTATGGCTACACCTTC	CASSPNRDSYGYTF
TRBJ1-2	TRBV5-4	-	-	TGTGCCAGCAGCACGTGGAACACAGGGAATGGCTACACCTTC	CASSTWNTGNGYTF
TRBJ2-7	TRBV7-9	-	TRBD1	TGTGCCAGCAGCCCAGGGGGACAGGGATCCTACGAGCAGTACTTC	CASSPGGQGSYEQYF
TRBJ2-5	TRBV7-2	-	-	TGTGCCAGCAGCTCCCTCCGGGGGTACGAGACCCAGTACTTC	CASSSLRGYETQYF
TRBJ1-5	TRBV13	-	-	TGTGCCAGCAGCTTCAATGGGGGCCGGGATCAGCCCCAGCATTTT	CASSFNGGRDQPQHF
TRBJ1-6	TRBV30	-	TRBD1	TGTGCCTGGAGGTTGACAGGGGGCACGTTTAATTCACCCCTCCACTTT	CAWRLTGGTFNSPLHF
TRBJ2-7	TRBV12-1	-	-	TGTGCCAGCAGCCCCCGGAGGAGTTCCTCCTACGAGCAGTACTTC	CASSPRRSSSYEQYF
TRBJ1-4	TRBV30	-	-	TGTGCCTGGAGTGGATGGTATAATGAAAAACTGTTTTTT	CAWSGWYNEKLFF